The rows below give T cell receptor beta chains drawn from one sample of a study of blood T cells in healthy people across ages. TCRdb processed the 5' RACE reads anew with MiXCR; each CDR3 protein has one entry. The data show some 710,000 distinct CDR3 sequences, with around a fifth seen just once and about 22% held by the top ten. Sequenced material: blood. The source is a man aged 65-85 years in good health. The CDR3 runs from the conserved cysteine through the conserved F or W. Each record gives: clone size, V gene, D gene, J gene, CDR3 protein, CDR3 DNA. A D gene is named only where the DNA matches it firmly. Clone size is shown for a subset of rows, as once, few, many or a class of expanded clone.

-	TRBV6-5	TRBD1	TRBJ2-1	CASSSPRDRQNNEQFF	TGTGCCAGCAGCTCCCCCCGGGACAGGCAGAACAATGAGCAGTTCTTC
few	TRBV12-3/TRBV12-4	-	TRBJ2-1	CASSRGVNNEQFF	TGTGCCAGCAGCCGCGGCGTTAACAATGAGCAGTTCTTC
-	TRBV20-1	TRBD1	TRBJ1-4	CSGTGTGYGLQKLFF	TGCAGTGGCACCGGGACAGGGTATGGACTTCAAAAACTGTTTTTT
few	TRBV20-1	-	TRBJ2-5	CGAPDSGHQETQYF	TGCGGTGCACCGGATTCAGGCCACCAAGAGACCCAGTACTTC
many	TRBV20-1	TRBD1	TRBJ2-5	CSAREDRDMGETQYF	TGCAGTGCTAGAGAGGACAGGGATATGGGTGAGACCCAGTACTTC
few	TRBV6-2/TRBV6-3	TRBD2	TRBJ2-1	CASIRSGGLSPYNEQFF	TGTGCCAGCATTAGAAGCGGGGGGCTTTCCCCCTACAATGAGCAGTTCTTC
few	TRBV20-1	-	TRBJ2-5	CSAQRGRQGGEQYF	TGCAGTGCCCAACGGGGCAGACAAGGAGGAGAGCAGTACTTC
few	TRBV7-2	-	TRBJ1-2	CASSPRGEDYGYTF	TGTGCCAGCAGCCCCCGGGGGGAAGACTATGGCTACACCTTC
-	TRBV2	-	TRBJ2-1	CASPAYNEQFF	TGTGCCAGCCCGGCGTACAATGAGCAGTTCTTC
few	TRBV6-1	TRBD1	TRBJ1-2	CASREPGQGVRNYGYTF	TGTGCCAGCAGAGAACCGGGACAGGGGGTCCGAAACTATGGCTACACCTTC
-	TRBV12-3/TRBV12-4	-	TRBJ1-4	CASSYQGLNEKLFF	TGTGCCAGCAGTTACCAGGGACTTAATGAAAAACTGTTTTTT
-	TRBV29-1	-	TRBJ1-6	CSVSYDLSGSPLHF	TGCAGCGTTTCGTATGACCTTTCCGGTTCACCCCTCCACTTT
many	TRBV3-1	-	TRBJ2-3	CASSQSGLEADTQYF	TGTGCCAGCAGCCAAAGCGGGCTAGAGGCAGATACGCAGTATTTT
few	TRBV7-2	TRBD1	TRBJ1-1	CASSFRDRGREAFF	TGTGCCAGCAGTTTCCGGGACAGGGGTCGTGAAGCTTTCTTT
few	TRBV9	TRBD2	TRBJ2-1	CASSVAGGGYNEQFF	TGTGCCAGCAGCGTAGCGGGAGGAGGCTACAATGAGCAGTTCTTC
-	TRBV5-1	-	TRBJ1-2	CASSLAGAAYGYTF	TGCGCCAGCAGCTTGGCCGGCGCAGCGTATGGCTACACCTTC
-	TRBV7-2	-	TRBJ1-2	CASSLAVSARYYGYTF	TGTGCCAGCAGCTTAGCTGTGTCCGCCCGGTACTATGGCTACACCTTC
once	TRBV18	-	TRBJ2-1	CASSPPAVLSYNEQFF	TGTGCCAGCTCACCACCAGCAGTCCTCTCCTACAATGAGCAGTTCTTC
-	TRBV28	-	TRBJ2-7	CASSERDPYEQYF	TGTGCCAGCAGCGAACGGGACCCCTACGAGCAGTACTTC
few	TRBV5-1	-	TRBJ2-3	CASSFQQGTDTQYF	TGCGCCAGCAGCTTCCAGCAGGGGACAGATACGCAGTATTTT
-	TRBV6-1	-	TRBJ2-5	CASSEISGYQETQYF	TGTGCCAGCAGTGAAATTAGCGGCTACCAAGAGACCCAGTACTTC
-	TRBV20-1	-	TRBJ2-3	CSARAPGESTDTQYF	TGCAGTGCTAGGGCCCCTGGCGAGAGCACAGATACGCAGTATTTT
-	TRBV5-5	TRBD1	TRBJ2-5	CASSRDRVIETQYF	TGTGCCAGCAGCCGTGACAGGGTAATAGAGACCCAGTACTTC
few	TRBV12-3/TRBV12-4	-	TRBJ1-5	CASSFGRVGQPQHF	TGTGCCAGCAGTTTCGGCAGGGTGGGTCAGCCCCAGCATTTT
-	TRBV29-1	-	TRBJ2-6	CSVEALSGANVLTF	TGCAGCGTCGAGGCACTTTCTGGGGCCAACGTCCTGACTTTC
-	TRBV12-3/TRBV12-4	-	TRBJ2-7	CASSTGPDTSYF	TGTGCCAGCAGTACCGGGCCGGACACCAGCTACTTC
few	TRBV4-3	-	TRBJ1-6	CASSQGPRVNSPLHF	TGCGCCAGCAGCCAAGGCCCCAGGGTGAATTCACCCCTCCACTTT
-	TRBV12-3/TRBV12-4	-	TRBJ2-3	CAIKGGAVRLDTQYF	TGTGCCATCAAGGGGGGAGCGGTAAGATTAGATACGCAGTATTTT
-	TRBV12-5	-	TRBJ2-1	CASAYDGPYNEQFF	TGTGCTAGTGCTTACGACGGTCCCTACAATGAGCAGTTCTTC
-	TRBV5-1	TRBD1	TRBJ1-3	CASSWEGAPGNTIYF	TGCGCCAGCAGCTGGGAGGGGGCGCCTGGAAACACCATATATTTT
-	TRBV5-1	TRBD1	TRBJ2-1	CASSIGQAYNEQFF	TGCGCCAGCAGCATCGGACAGGCTTACAATGAGCAGTTCTTC
few	TRBV18	-	TRBJ1-1	CASSPELNTEAFF	TGTGCCAGCTCACCAGAGTTGAACACTGAAGCTTTCTTT
few	TRBV3-1	-	TRBJ2-3	CASSPRRTSTDTQYF	TGTGCCAGCAGCCCCCGGAGGACTAGCACAGATACGCAGTATTTT
-	TRBV28	TRBD1	TRBJ2-7	CASTAHRGPYEQYF	TGTGCCAGCACTGCTCACAGGGGGCCCTACGAGCAGTACTTC
-	TRBV5-1	-	TRBJ2-6	CASSPTVLIRSGANVLTF	TGCGCCAGCAGCCCGACAGTCTTAATACGCTCTGGGGCCAACGTCCTGACTTTC